Listed below are T cell receptor beta chains from one sample, sequenced in a study of shared clonotypes between healthy human individuals. Only in-frame clones appear in the TCRdb table, and some are missing; sequencing was by immunoSEQ multiplex PCR. The table lists millions of clones, 85% to 95% of them singletons, with approximately 0.13% in the top ten. The sample was naive CD4+ T cells sorted from blood. The source of these receptors is a man aged 18 to 29 in good health. CDR3s include the opening cysteine and the closing phenylalanine or tryptophan. D genes are given only for firm matches. Some rows have no size entry. The others give once, few or many, or a class for an expanded clone.

j_gene | abundance | v_gene | d_gene | CDR3aa | CDR3nt
TRBJ2-3 | . | TRBV19 | TRBD1 | CASSIGAGGPDTQYF | TGTGCCAGTAGTATAGGGGCAGGGGGCCCAGATACGCAGTATTTT
TRBJ2-7 | . | TRBV10-3 | TRBD2 | CAISGSRTSGGGTYEQYF | TGTGCCATCAGTGGTAGCCGGACTAGCGGGGGTGGTACCTACGAGCAGTACTTC
TRBJ2-7 | . | TRBV19 | TRBD1 | CASSARDRHYEQYF | TGTGCCAGTAGTGCCCGGGACAGGCACTACGAGCAGTACTTC
TRBJ1-3 | . | TRBV27 | . | CASSLQAGNTIYF | TGTGCCAGCAGTTTGCAGGCTGGAAACACCATATATTTT
TRBJ1-5 | . | TRBV7-9 | . | CASSLQGGSNQPQHF | TGTGCCAGCAGCCTACAGGGCGGGAGCAATCAGCCCCAGCATTTT
TRBJ1-2 | . | TRBV6-5 | . | CASTRDSGTNYGYTF | TGTGCCAGCACCCGTGACTCGGGAACTAACTATGGCTACACCTTC
TRBJ2-7 | . | TRBV5-1 | . | CASSLGSYGQLGEQYF | TGCGCCAGCAGCTTGGGATCGTATGGACAGCTGGGGGAGCAGTACTTC
TRBJ2-1 | . | TRBV30 | TRBD2 | CAWSVGSSGRSYNEQFF | TGTGCCTGGAGTGTAGGTTCCAGCGGGAGATCCTACAATGAGCAGTTCTTC
TRBJ2-5 | . | TRBV21-1 | . | CASSAKKQGEYKETQYF | TGTGCCAGCAGCGCAAAGAAACAGGGCGAGTACAAAGAGACCCAGTACTTC
TRBJ1-3 | . | TRBV13 | . | CASSLGGAGGNTIYF | TGTGCCAGCAGCTTAGGGGGAGCGGGAGGAAACACCATATATTTT
TRBJ1-3 | . | TRBV4-1 | . | CASSQDTRLSGNTIYF | TGCGCCAGCAGCCAAGATACCCGCCTCTCTGGAAACACCATATATTTT
TRBJ2-5 | . | TRBV7-9 | TRBD1 | CASSLGGQRKETQYF | TGTGCCAGCAGCTTAGGGGGACAGCGAAAAGAGACCCAGTACTTC
TRBJ2-7 | few | TRBV6-5 | . | CASSYSGGGPYEQYF | TGTGCCAGCAGTTACTCGGGAGGGGGCCCATACGAGCAGTACTTC
TRBJ1-1 | . | TRBV18 | . | CASSPLQGEAFF | TGTGCCAGCTCACCACTACAGGGTGAAGCTTTCTTT
TRBJ1-1 | . | TRBV12-5 | TRBD1 | CASGRTGEGTEAFF | TGTGCTAGTGGGAGGACAGGGGAGGGCACTGAAGCTTTCTTT
TRBJ1-1 | . | TRBV18 | . | CASSHPLNTEAFF | TGTGCCAGCTCACACCCTTTGAACACTGAAGCTTTCTTT
TRBJ2-3 | . | TRBV9 | TRBD1 | CASTRGTGEWDTDTQYF | TGTGCCAGCACCAGAGGGACAGGGGAGTGGGACACAGATACGCAGTATTTT
TRBJ2-7 | . | TRBV6-4 | . | CASNTDRWEQYF | TGTGCCAGCAACACTGACAGGTGGGAGCAGTACTTC
TRBJ2-3 | . | TRBV7-2 | . | CASSLRLAMTLPTQYF | TGTGCCAGCAGCTTAAGGCTAGCGATGACACTTCCTACGCAGTATTTT
TRBJ1-4 | . | TRBV5-1 | TRBD1 | CASSLLRQGLSTNEKLFF | TGCGCCAGCAGCTTGTTGAGACAGGGATTATCGACTAATGAAAAACTGTTTTTT
TRBJ2-2 | . | TRBV10-3 | . | CAIRRWGDAGELFF | TGTGCCATCAGGAGGTGGGGGGATGCCGGGGAGCTGTTTTTT
TRBJ1-1 | . | TRBV19 | . | CASSMGGKADTEAFF | TGTGCCAGTAGTATGGGTGGTAAGGCGGACACTGAAGCTTTCTTT
TRBJ1-5 | once | TRBV5-1 | TRBD1 | CASSLEGAGNQPQHF | TGCGCCAGCAGCTTGGAGGGGGCCGGCAATCAGCCCCAGCATTTT
TRBJ2-3 | . | TRBV6-1 | TRBD2 | CASRLLAGDTDTQYF | TGTGCCAGCAGGCTACTAGCGGGAGACACAGATACGCAGTATTTT
TRBJ2-7 | . | TRBV6-6 | . | CASGGRYYEQYF | TGTGCCAGCGGGGGCCGTTACTACGAGCAGTACTTC
TRBJ2-7 | . | TRBV2 | TRBD2 | CASSEGLADSYEQYF | TGTGCCAGCAGTGAGGGACTAGCGGACTCCTACGAGCAGTACTTC
TRBJ2-7 | . | TRBV5-1 | TRBD1 | CASSLALTGSHEQYF | TGCGCCAGCAGCTTGGCGCTGACAGGGTCCCACGAGCAGTACTTC
TRBJ2-3 | few | TRBV27 | . | CASSPPRSTDTQYF | TGTGCCAGCAGTCCCCCGCGGAGCACAGATACGCAGTATTTT
TRBJ2-5 | . | TRBV7-2 | TRBD2 | CASSLGIGLAGGETQYF | TGTGCCAGCAGCTTAGGAATAGGGCTAGCGGGAGGAGAGACCCAGTACTTC
TRBJ2-7 | . | TRBV28 | . | CASSLGGAGDYEQYF | TGTGCCAGCAGTTTAGGGGGGGCAGGGGACTACGAGCAGTACTTC
TRBJ1-1 | . | TRBV27 | . | CASSFQRGGTEAFF | TGTGCCAGCAGTTTCCAACGAGGGGGCACTGAAGCTTTCTTT
TRBJ1-1 | few | TRBV27 | . | CASSLLALGTVNTEAFF | TGTGCCAGCAGTTTATTGGCGTTAGGGACGGTGAACACTGAAGCTTTCTTT
TRBJ2-7 | . | TRBV9 | TRBD2 | CASSVGRTSSSGEQYF | TGTGCCAGCAGCGTAGGGAGGACTAGTTCATCCGGGGAGCAGTACTTC
TRBJ2-1 | . | TRBV7-8 | TRBD2 | CASSLEVSGSHEQFF | TGTGCCAGCAGCTTAGAGGTAAGCGGGAGCCATGAGCAGTTCTTC
TRBJ2-2 | . | TRBV7-9 | TRBD2 | CASSHTRQGGSGELFF | TGTGCCAGCAGCCATACCCGCCAGGGAGGGTCCGGGGAGCTGTTTTTT
TRBJ1-2 | . | TRBV4-1 | TRBD1 | CASSQTPDRVHGYTF | TGCGCCAGCAGCCAGACCCCGGACAGGGTCCATGGCTACACCTTC
TRBJ2-1 | . | TRBV6-5 | TRBD2 | CASSLLAGVADNEQFF | TGTGCCAGCAGTTTACTAGCGGGAGTTGCTGACAATGAGCAGTTCTTC
TRBJ2-7 | . | TRBV5-8 | . | CASSPRGYEQYF | TGTGCCAGCAGCCCCCGCGGCTACGAGCAGTACTTC
TRBJ2-7 | . | TRBV6-1 | TRBD2 | CASSEGGTSVTEYF | TGTGCCAGCAGTGAAGGGGGGACTAGCGTAACGGAGTACTTC
TRBJ2-2 | . | TRBV2 | . | CASSGRTNTGELFF | TGTGCCAGCAGTGGGCGGACGAACACCGGGGAGCTGTTTTTT
TRBJ1-1 | . | TRBV5-4 | . | CASSLEQGNTEAFF | TGTGCCAGCAGCTTGGAGCAGGGGAACACTGAAGCTTTCTTT
TRBJ1-5 | . | TRBV19 | . | CASTLEGNNQPQHF | TGTGCCAGTACCCTGGAGGGGAACAATCAGCCCCAGCATTTT
TRBJ2-3 | . | TRBV5-6 | . | CASSGTLFSTQYF | TGTGCCAGCAGTGGGACCCTCTTTTCCACGCAGTATTTT
TRBJ1-6 | . | TRBV11-2 | TRBD1 | CASSLPTGVNSPLHF | TGTGCCAGCAGCTTACCGACAGGGGTTAATTCACCCCTCCACTTT
TRBJ1-1 | . | TRBV28 | . | CASLSPRGSITEAFF | TGTGCCAGCCTGTCCCCTCGCGGCTCGATAACTGAAGCTTTCTTT
TRBJ1-5 | . | TRBV7-6 | . | CASSLGTLVGQPQHF | TGTGCCAGCAGCTTAGGGACACTAGTCGGTCAGCCCCAGCATTTT
TRBJ2-1 | . | TRBV2 | . | CASSMTRSEQFF | TGTGCCAGCAGTATGACTCGGTCGGAGCAGTTCTTC
TRBJ1-1 | . | TRBV4-1 | . | CASSQWGRDMNTEAFF | TGCGCCAGCAGCCAATGGGGCAGGGACATGAACACTGAAGCTTTCTTT
TRBJ2-7 | once | TRBV4-1 | . | CASSQAHAGLYEQYF | TGCGCCAGCAGCCAGGCCCACGCCGGCCTCTACGAGCAGTACTTC
TRBJ2-5 | once | TRBV6-1 | TRBD2 | CASRPTGGLGETQYF | TGTGCCAGCAGACCGACGGGGGGGCTTGGGGAGACCCAGTACTTC